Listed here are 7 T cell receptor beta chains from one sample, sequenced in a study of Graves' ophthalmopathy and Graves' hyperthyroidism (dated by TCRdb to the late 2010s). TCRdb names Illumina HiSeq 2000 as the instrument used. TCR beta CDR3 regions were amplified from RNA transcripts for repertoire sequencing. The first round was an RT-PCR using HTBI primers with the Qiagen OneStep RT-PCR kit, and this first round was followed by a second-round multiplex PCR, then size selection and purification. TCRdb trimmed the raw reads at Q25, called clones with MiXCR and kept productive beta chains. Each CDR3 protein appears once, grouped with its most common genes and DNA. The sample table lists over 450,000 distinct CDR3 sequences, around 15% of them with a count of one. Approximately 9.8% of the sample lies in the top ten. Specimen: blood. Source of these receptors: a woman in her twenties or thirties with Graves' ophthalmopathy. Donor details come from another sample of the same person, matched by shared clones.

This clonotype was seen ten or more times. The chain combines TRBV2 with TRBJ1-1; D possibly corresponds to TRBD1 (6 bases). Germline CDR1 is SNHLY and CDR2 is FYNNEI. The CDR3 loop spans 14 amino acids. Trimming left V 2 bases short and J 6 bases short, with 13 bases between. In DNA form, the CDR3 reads TGTGCCAGCAGTGAATCCCCAGGGGACTCTGAAGCTTTCTTT. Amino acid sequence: CASSESPGDSEAFF.

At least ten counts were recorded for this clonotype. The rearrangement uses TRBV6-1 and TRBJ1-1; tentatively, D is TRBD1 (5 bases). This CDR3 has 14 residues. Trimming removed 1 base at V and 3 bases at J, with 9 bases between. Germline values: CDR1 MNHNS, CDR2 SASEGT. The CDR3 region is CASSEGGGDTEAFF. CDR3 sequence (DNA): TGTGCCAGCAGTGAAGGGGGGGGAGACACTGAAGCTTTCTTT.

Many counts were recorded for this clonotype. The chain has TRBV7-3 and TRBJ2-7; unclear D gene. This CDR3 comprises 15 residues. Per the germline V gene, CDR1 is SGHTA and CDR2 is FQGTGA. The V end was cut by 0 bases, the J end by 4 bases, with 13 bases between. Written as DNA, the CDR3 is TGTGCCAGCAGCTTAACGGTGGGGATGGGTTACGAGCAGTACTTC. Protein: CASSLTVGMGYEQYF.

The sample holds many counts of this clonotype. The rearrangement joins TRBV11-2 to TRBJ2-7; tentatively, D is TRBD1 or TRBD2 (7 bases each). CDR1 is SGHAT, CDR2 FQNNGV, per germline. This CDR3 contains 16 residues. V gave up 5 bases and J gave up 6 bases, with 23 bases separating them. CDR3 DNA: TGTGCCAGCAGCCGAACAGGGGAGGGGTTCCTAGGCGAGCAGTACTTC. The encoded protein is CASSRTGEGFLGEQYF.

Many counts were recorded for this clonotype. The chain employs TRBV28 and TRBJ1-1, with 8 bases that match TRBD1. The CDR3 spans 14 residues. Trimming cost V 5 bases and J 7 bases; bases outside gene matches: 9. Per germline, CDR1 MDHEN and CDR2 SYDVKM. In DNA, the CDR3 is TGTGCCAGCAGTCTTACAGGGGGGTCTGGTGAAGCTTTCTTT. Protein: CASSLTGGSGEAFF.

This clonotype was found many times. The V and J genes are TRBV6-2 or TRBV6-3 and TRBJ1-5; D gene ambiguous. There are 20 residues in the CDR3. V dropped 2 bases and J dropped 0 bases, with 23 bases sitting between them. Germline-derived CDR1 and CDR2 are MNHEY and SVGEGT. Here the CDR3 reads CASSYPVTYDGHYSNQPQHF. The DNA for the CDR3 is TGTGCCAGCAGTTACCCGGTGACTTACGACGGCCACTATAGCAATCAGCCCCAGCATTTT.

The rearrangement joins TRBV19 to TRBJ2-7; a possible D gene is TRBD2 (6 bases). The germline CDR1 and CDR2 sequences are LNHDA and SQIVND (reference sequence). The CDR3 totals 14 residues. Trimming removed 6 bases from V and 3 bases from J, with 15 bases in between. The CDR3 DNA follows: TGTGCCAGTAGCAGCCTAGCGAACCTCTACGAGCAGTACTTC. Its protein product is CASSSLANLYEQYF.